This is a list of T cell receptor beta chains from one sample in a study of monozygotic twins with inflammatory bowel disease. TCRdb re-called the 5' RACE reads and shows each CDR3 protein once, DNA omitted. The sample totals fewer than 550,000 distinct CDR3 sequences. Sequenced sample: blood. The receptors stem from a human donor with ulcerative colitis or Crohn's disease, or a healthy co-twin of an affected twin (not recorded which). Each CDR3 is given with its conserved first and last residue.

v_gene: TRBV15
j_gene: TRBJ2-5
CDR3aa: CATSRDGGTTQETQYF

v_gene: TRBV29-1
j_gene: TRBJ2-2
CDR3aa: CSVAVTNTGELFF

v_gene: TRBV9
j_gene: TRBJ1-6
CDR3aa: CASSVRGEVSPLHF

v_gene: TRBV5-4
j_gene: TRBJ2-1
CDR3aa: CASSRAGRDNEQFF

v_gene: TRBV27
j_gene: TRBJ1-3
CDR3aa: CASSWRGGSGNTIYF

v_gene: TRBV5-6
j_gene: TRBJ2-5
CDR3aa: CASSFKGFREETQYF

v_gene: TRBV3-1
j_gene: TRBJ2-1
CDR3aa: CASSPLGVDRRYNEQFF

v_gene: TRBV18
j_gene: TRBJ2-7
CDR3aa: CASSPKVNEQYF

v_gene: TRBV2
j_gene: TRBJ2-1
CDR3aa: CASSTSSGLAAALPHNEQFF

v_gene: TRBV5-1
j_gene: TRBJ2-3
CDR3aa: CASSLDFTDTQYF

v_gene: TRBV30
j_gene: TRBJ2-5
CDR3aa: CAWSMVGETQYF

v_gene: TRBV7-9
j_gene: TRBJ1-5
CDR3aa: CASSLGGTVNQPQHF

v_gene: TRBV7-2
j_gene: TRBJ2-7
CDR3aa: CASSLILMGVYEQYF

v_gene: TRBV5-1
j_gene: TRBJ2-5
CDR3aa: CASSSELAGGPKTQYF

v_gene: TRBV7-3
j_gene: TRBJ2-3
CDR3aa: CASSLTNTDTQYF

v_gene: TRBV7-8
j_gene: TRBJ2-7
CDR3aa: CASSLETGGPYEQYF

v_gene: TRBV19
j_gene: TRBJ1-2
CDR3aa: CASSNLEGAIGGYTF

v_gene: TRBV12-3/TRBV12-4
j_gene: TRBJ2-3
CDR3aa: CASTTGTSGSWTSTDTQYF

v_gene: TRBV7-2
j_gene: TRBJ1-5
CDR3aa: CASSRLNNQPQHF

v_gene: TRBV2
j_gene: TRBJ2-3
CDR3aa: CASSSGHTQYF

v_gene: TRBV11-2
j_gene: TRBJ2-7
CDR3aa: CASSLALQGPYEQYF